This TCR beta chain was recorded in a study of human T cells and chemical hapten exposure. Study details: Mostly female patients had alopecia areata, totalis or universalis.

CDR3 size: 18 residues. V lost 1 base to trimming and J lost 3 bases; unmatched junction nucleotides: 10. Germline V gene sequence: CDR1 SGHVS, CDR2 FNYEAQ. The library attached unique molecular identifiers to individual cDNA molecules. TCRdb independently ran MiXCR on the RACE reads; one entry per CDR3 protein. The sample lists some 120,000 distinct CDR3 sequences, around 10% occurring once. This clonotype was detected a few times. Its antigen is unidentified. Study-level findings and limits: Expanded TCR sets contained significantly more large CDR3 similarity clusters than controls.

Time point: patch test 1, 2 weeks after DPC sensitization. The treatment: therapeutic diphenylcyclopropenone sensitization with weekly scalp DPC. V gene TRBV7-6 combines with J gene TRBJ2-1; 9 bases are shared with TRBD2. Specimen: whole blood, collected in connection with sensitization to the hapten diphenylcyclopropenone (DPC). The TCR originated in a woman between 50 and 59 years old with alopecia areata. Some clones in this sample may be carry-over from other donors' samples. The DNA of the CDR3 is TGTGCCAGCAGCTTAGGTTTGCGGGAGGGACTCCACTACAATGAGCAGTTCTTC. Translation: CASSLGLREGLHYNEQFF. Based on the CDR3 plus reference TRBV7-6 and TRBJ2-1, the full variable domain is GAGVSQSPRYKVTKRGQDVALRCDPISGHVSLYWYRQALGQGPEFLTYFNYEAQQDKSGLPNDRFSAERPEGSISTLTIQRTEQRDSAMYRCASSLGLREGLHYNEQFFGPGTRLTVL.